A selection of T cell receptor beta chains follows, all from one sample in a study of blood T cell repertoires in COVID-19. Generated by immunoSEQ multiplex PCR, the TCRdb table keeps only in-frame clones and is missing some. The sample carries 250,000 to 300,000 clones, roughly 87% recorded once. The specimen sequenced was PBMCs or T cells enriched from blood (not recorded which). All receptors derive from a woman in her 30s who had recovered from COVID-19. Each CDR3 is given with its conserved first and last residue. Fields, in order: clone size, D gene, J gene, V gene, CDR3 protein, CDR3 DNA. D genes are given only for firm matches. Some rows have no size entry. The others give once, few or many, or a class for an expanded clone.

clone size: -; D gene: TRBD1; J gene: TRBJ2-2; V gene: TRBV11-2; CDR3 protein: CASSPRDRARNTGELFF; CDR3 DNA: TGTGCCAGCAGCCCCCGGGACAGGGCCAGGAACACCGGGGAGCTGTTTTTT
clone size: -; D gene: -; J gene: TRBJ1-3; V gene: TRBV6-5; CDR3 protein: CASISSGNTIYF; CDR3 DNA: TGTGCCAGCATCAGTTCTGGAAACACCATATATTTT
clone size: -; D gene: -; J gene: TRBJ1-2; V gene: TRBV9; CDR3 protein: CASSVGQKSFNYGYTF; CDR3 DNA: TGTGCCAGCAGCGTCGGACAGAAGTCCTTTAACTATGGCTACACCTTC
clone size: -; D gene: TRBD1; J gene: TRBJ1-6; V gene: TRBV30; CDR3 protein: CAWNRDRTSSYNSPLHF; CDR3 DNA: TGTGCCTGGAACCGGGACAGGACGAGCTCCTATAATTCACCCCTCCACTTT
clone size: -; D gene: -; J gene: TRBJ1-3; V gene: TRBV5-1; CDR3 protein: CASSSTPGNTIYF; CDR3 DNA: TGCGCCAGCAGTTCCACACCTGGAAACACCATATATTTT
clone size: once; D gene: -; J gene: TRBJ1-1; V gene: TRBV28; CDR3 protein: CASSSVSEAFF; CDR3 DNA: TGTGCCAGCAGTTCGGTGTCTGAAGCTTTCTTT
clone size: -; D gene: -; J gene: TRBJ1-2; V gene: TRBV19; CDR3 protein: CASSPVQGILNYGYTF; CDR3 DNA: TGTGCCAGTAGCCCAGTCCAGGGGATCCTAAACTATGGCTACACCTTC
clone size: -; D gene: TRBD1; J gene: TRBJ1-2; V gene: TRBV7-9; CDR3 protein: CASSPGQGRLYGYTF; CDR3 DNA: TGTGCCAGCAGCCCGGGACAGGGGCGCCTCTATGGCTACACCTTC
clone size: -; D gene: -; J gene: TRBJ2-1; V gene: TRBV9; CDR3 protein: CASSVRGSSSYNEQFF; CDR3 DNA: TGTGCCAGCAGCGTAAGAGGGAGTAGCAGCTACAATGAGCAGTTCTTC
clone size: -; D gene: -; J gene: TRBJ1-1; V gene: TRBV18; CDR3 protein: CASSQGVTFTEAFF; CDR3 DNA: TGTGCCAGCTCACAGGGGGTGACCTTTACTGAAGCTTTCTTT
clone size: -; D gene: -; J gene: TRBJ1-5; V gene: TRBV4-3; CDR3 protein: CASSRNTGNNQPQHF; CDR3 DNA: TGCGCCAGCAGCCGCAATACAGGGAACAATCAGCCCCAGCATTTT
clone size: -; D gene: TRBD1; J gene: TRBJ2-5; V gene: TRBV27; CDR3 protein: CASSLLGQQETQYF; CDR3 DNA: TGTGCCAGCAGTTTATTGGGACAGCAAGAGACCCAGTACTTC
clone size: -; D gene: -; J gene: TRBJ1-6; V gene: TRBV30; CDR3 protein: CAWSVGDSNSPLHF; CDR3 DNA: TGTGCCTGGAGTGTAGGGGACTCTAATTCACCCCTCCACTTT
clone size: -; D gene: -; J gene: TRBJ1-2; V gene: TRBV5-1; CDR3 protein: CASSLSVGGMDGYTF; CDR3 DNA: TGCGCCAGCAGCTTGTCGGTCGGAGGGATGGACGGCTACACCTTC
clone size: -; D gene: -; J gene: TRBJ2-5; V gene: TRBV4-2; CDR3 protein: CASSRTARETQYF; CDR3 DNA: TGTGCCAGCAGCCGCACCGCTAGGGAGACCCAGTACTTC
clone size: -; D gene: -; J gene: TRBJ2-1; V gene: TRBV7-2; CDR3 protein: CASSLVRELGNEQFF; CDR3 DNA: TGTGCCAGCAGCCTCGTCCGGGAGTTGGGCAATGAGCAGTTCTTC
clone size: many; D gene: -; J gene: TRBJ2-1; V gene: TRBV9; CDR3 protein: CASSVRGRNEQFF; CDR3 DNA: TGTGCCAGCAGCGTCAGGGGTCGCAATGAGCAGTTCTTC
clone size: -; D gene: TRBD2; J gene: TRBJ2-2; V gene: TRBV7-6; CDR3 protein: CASSFGLAEGTGELFF; CDR3 DNA: TGTGCCAGCAGCTTCGGGCTAGCGGAAGGAACCGGGGAGCTGTTTTTT
clone size: -; D gene: -; J gene: TRBJ2-3; V gene: TRBV30; CDR3 protein: CAWSVGSTDTQYF; CDR3 DNA: TGTGCCTGGAGTGTCGGGAGCACAGATACGCAGTATTTT
clone size: -; D gene: TRBD1; J gene: TRBJ1-1; V gene: TRBV3-1/TRBV3-2; CDR3 protein: CASSPVQGKTTEAFF; CDR3 DNA: TGTGCCAGCAGCCCAGTACAGGGGAAGACGACTGAAGCTTTCTTT
clone size: -; D gene: -; J gene: TRBJ2-7; V gene: TRBV11-2; CDR3 protein: CASSSTGFVSSYEQYF; CDR3 DNA: TGTGCCAGCAGCTCCACAGGGTTTGTGTCCTCCTACGAGCAGTACTTC
clone size: -; D gene: -; J gene: TRBJ1-6; V gene: TRBV6-5; CDR3 protein: CASSLGGSGSPLHF; CDR3 DNA: TGTGCCAGCAGCCTGGGGGGTTCCGGTTCACCCCTCCACTTT
clone size: -; D gene: -; J gene: TRBJ2-4; V gene: TRBV3-1/TRBV3-2; CDR3 protein: CASSQSEGRNIQYF; CDR3 DNA: TGTGCCAGCAGCCAATCGGAGGGACGGAACATTCAGTACTTC
clone size: -; D gene: TRBD1; J gene: TRBJ1-5; V gene: TRBV19; CDR3 protein: CASSGTVDQPQHF; CDR3 DNA: TGTGCCAGTAGTGGGACAGTAGATCAGCCCCAGCATTTT
clone size: -; D gene: -; J gene: TRBJ1-5; V gene: TRBV18; CDR3 protein: CASGEKSNQPQHF; CDR3 DNA: TGTGCCAGCGGGGAGAAGAGCAATCAGCCCCAGCATTTT
clone size: -; D gene: TRBD1; J gene: TRBJ1-4; V gene: TRBV6-2/TRBV6-3; CDR3 protein: CASSSGTGYEKLFF; CDR3 DNA: TGTGCCAGCAGTTCCGGGACAGGCTATGAAAAACTGTTTTTT
clone size: once; D gene: -; J gene: TRBJ2-3; V gene: TRBV27; CDR3 protein: CASSPSVYRGEDTQYF; CDR3 DNA: TGTGCCAGCAGCCCCTCGGTTTACCGGGGTGAAGATACGCAGTATTTT
clone size: -; D gene: TRBD1; J gene: TRBJ2-5; V gene: TRBV10-3; CDR3 protein: CAISMTGEETQYF; CDR3 DNA: TGTGCCATCAGCATGACAGGGGAAGAGACCCAGTACTTC
clone size: once; D gene: TRBD1; J gene: TRBJ1-2; V gene: TRBV28; CDR3 protein: CASSYPGQGKENYGYTF; CDR3 DNA: TGTGCCAGCAGTTATCCGGGACAGGGAAAAGAAAACTATGGCTACACCTTC
clone size: -; D gene: TRBD1; J gene: TRBJ1-6; V gene: TRBV12-3/TRBV12-4; CDR3 protein: CASSGTVRPLHF; CDR3 DNA: TGTGCCAGCAGCGGGACAGTTCGACCCCTCCACTTT
clone size: -; D gene: -; J gene: TRBJ2-1; V gene: TRBV30; CDR3 protein: CAWATRTLSYNEQFF; CDR3 DNA: TGTGCCTGGGCAACTAGGACTCTCTCCTACAATGAGCAGTTCTTC
clone size: -; D gene: TRBD2; J gene: TRBJ2-7; V gene: TRBV5-4; CDR3 protein: CASSLGTGGSGYEQYF; CDR3 DNA: TGTGCCAGCAGCTTGGGTACCGGCGGGAGTGGGTACGAGCAGTACTTC
clone size: -; D gene: -; J gene: TRBJ1-1; V gene: TRBV28; CDR3 protein: CASSPYSNTEAFF; CDR3 DNA: TGTGCCAGCAGTCCCTACTCAAACACTGAAGCTTTCTTT